This is a list of T cell receptor beta chains from one sample in a study of CD8+ T cells in alopecia areata. TCRdb keeps only in-frame clones here, not all; method: immunoSEQ multiplex PCR. This table holds more than 100,000 clones, 50% to 55% found once. The sample was CD4+ T cells sorted from blood, taken at week 4, from a patient treated with tofacitinib. These receptors were obtained from a human donor with alopecia areata. Each CDR3 is given with its conserved first and last residue. The order of the fields is V gene, CDR3 protein.

TRBV14 CASSPQRGAYEQYF
TRBV6-1 CASSDRGPTTEAFF
TRBV4-1 CASSLVSRQDEQYF
TRBV19 CASSILRTARNEQFF
TRBV29-1 CSVEGLAYEQYF
TRBV29-1 CSVEDRVRSGNTIYF
TRBV6-1 CASSPTGTSGNTQYF
TRBV30 CAWIGGLAGPRETQYF
TRBV29-1 CSVESGNTEAFF
TRBV11-1 CASSLKSPGSEAFF
TRBV7-2 CASSGQTGSYNEQFF